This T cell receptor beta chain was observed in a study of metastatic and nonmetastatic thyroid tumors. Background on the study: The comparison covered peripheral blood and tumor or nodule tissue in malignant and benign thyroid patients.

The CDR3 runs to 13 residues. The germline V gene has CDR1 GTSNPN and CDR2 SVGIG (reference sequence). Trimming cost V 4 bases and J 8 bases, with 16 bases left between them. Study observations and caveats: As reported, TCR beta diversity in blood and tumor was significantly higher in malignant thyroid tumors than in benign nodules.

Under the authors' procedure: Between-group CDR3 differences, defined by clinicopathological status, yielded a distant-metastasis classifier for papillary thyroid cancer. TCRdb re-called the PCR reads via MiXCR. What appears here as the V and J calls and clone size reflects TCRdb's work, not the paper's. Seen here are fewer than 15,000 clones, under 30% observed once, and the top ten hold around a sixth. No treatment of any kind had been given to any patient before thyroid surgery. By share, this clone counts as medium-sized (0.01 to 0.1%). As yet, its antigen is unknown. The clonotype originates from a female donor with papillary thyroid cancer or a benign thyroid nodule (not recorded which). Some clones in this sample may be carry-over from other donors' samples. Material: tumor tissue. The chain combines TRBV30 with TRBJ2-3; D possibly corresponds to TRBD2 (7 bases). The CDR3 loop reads CAWKTRGGSTQYF. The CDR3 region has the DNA TGTGCCTGGAAAACGAGGGGGGGCTCTACGCAGTATTTT.